This passage covers 6 T cell receptor beta chains from one sample sequenced in a study of cytomegalovirus exposure and HLA in healthy donors (dated by TCRdb to the late 2010s). Libraries were built with the immunoSEQ multiplex PCR assay. For the multiplex PCR, a mixture combining 60 forward primers for TCR Vbeta segments and 13 reverse primers for TCR Jbeta segments was used. Here the immuneACCESS table is served through TCRdb, limited to in-frame sequences with V and J called. Missing clones are a known gap in these copies; in checked studies unresolved V genes cover under half, and the rest lacks a known reason. This sample holds over 90,000 clones; around 80% were observed only once. Of the sample, under 13% falls within the top ten clones. Sample: PBMCs. These receptors were collected from a woman in her late teens or twenties in good health and CMV-seropositive.

The V call is TRBV7-9, the J call TRBJ1-3; D is possibly TRBD1 (6 bases). Germline V lookup: CDR1 SEHNR, CDR2 FQNEAQ (reference sequence). The germline V and J ends were trimmed by 3 bases and 0 bases, with 12 bases remaining between them. The CDR3 is made up of 16 amino acids. The CDR3 loop reads CASSFPTGLSGNTIYF. CDR3 DNA sequence: TGTGCCAGCAGCTTTCCGACAGGTCTCTCTGGAAACACCATATATTTT.

This clone has a single count. V usage is TRBV27 and J usage is TRBJ2-7, with D possibly being TRBD2 (7 bases). The CDR3 totals 15 residues. The germline V gene encodes CDR1 MNHEY and CDR2 SMNVEV (reference sequence). V shed 3 bases and J shed 0 bases, with 12 bases lying between them. The CDR3 nucleotides read TGTGCCAGCAGTTTGAGGGGGGGGGTCTCCTACGAGCAGTACTTC. Translation gives CASSLRGGVSYEQYF.

As for this clone: Distinct nucleotide sequences in the sample also encode this CDR3. This chain joins TRBV5-1 and TRBJ2-5, with D maybe TRBD1 (8 bases). Germline CDR1 reads SGHRS; CDR2 reads YFSETQ. Trimming shortened V by 3 bases and J by 5 bases, and 14 bases separated the two germline ends. This CDR3 has 14 residues. In DNA form, the CDR3 reads TGCGCCAGCAGCTCAGGACAGGGAGGGGAGACCCAGTACTTC. Translation: CASSSGQGGETQYF.

This clone was counted a few times. V is TRBV5-4 and J is TRBJ1-2, with D tentatively TRBD1 (5 bases). Germline CDR1 SGHNT, CDR2 YYREEE (reference sequence). Trimming shortened V by 1 base and J by 0 bases, and 10 bases separated the two germline ends. The CDR3 sequence is 15 residues long. The CDR3 nucleotides are TGTGCCAGCAGCTTGCAGGGTGGAGCTAACTATGGCTACACCTTC. Translated: CASSLQGGANYGYTF.

This chain uses TRBV5-1 with TRBJ2-7, with D possibly matching TRBD2 (5 bases). The germline V gene encodes CDR1 SGHRS and CDR2 YFSETQ. There are 12 residues in the CDR3. V lost 4 bases, J lost 3 bases, and 8 bases lay in between. CDR3 residues: CASSGENYEQYF. CDR3 bases: TGCGCCAGCAGCGGGGAGAACTACGAGCAGTACTTC.

This clone was counted between two and nine times. The chain combines TRBV27 with TRBJ1-5; D remains unclear. Germline values: CDR1 MNHEY, CDR2 SMNVEV (reference sequence). The CDR3 is 13 residues long. V lost 3 bases and J 3 bases, leaving 6 bases between the germline ends. In DNA, the CDR3 is TGTGCCAGCAGTTTCCGCGTCAATCAGCCCCAGCATTTT. It specifies CASSFRVNQPQHF.